This passage covers 2 T cell receptor beta chains from one sample sequenced in a study of blood T cells in healthy people across ages. Then a second PCR, running about 7 to 11 cycles, was carried out with a sample-barcoded 5' primer and a J-beta primer mix. TCRdb used MiXCR to reprocess the 5' RACE reads, holding one entry per CDR3 protein. Among about 1.5 million distinct CDR3 sequences listed, approximately 42% were seen once. Sequenced input: blood. The receptors were sampled from a woman in her late teens or twenties in good health.

A few counts support this clonotype. The chain carries TRBV19 and TRBJ2-7; D gene uncertain. Germline V lookup: CDR1 LNHDA, CDR2 SQIVND (reference sequence). V dropped 1 base and J dropped 3 bases, with 10 bases sitting between them. This CDR3 spans 14 amino acids. DNA for the CDR3: TGTGCCAGTAGTATAGGGTATGGGGACTACGAGCAGTACTTC. It translates to CASSIGYGDYEQYF.

The chain couples TRBV12-3 or TRBV12-4 to TRBJ2-2; D gene ambiguous. Trimming took off 10 bases at V and 2 bases at J, with 14 bases between the two ends. The CDR3 spans 14 residues. The CDR3 is CATRGSGNTGELFF. CDR3 DNA: TGTGCCACCCGTGGTTCGGGCAACACCGGGGAGCTGTTTTTT.